Below are 2 T cell receptor beta chains sequenced from a single sample in a study of blood T cells in healthy people across ages. Primed by a sample-barcoded 5' primer and a J-beta primer mix, a second PCR proceeded for about 7 to 11 cycles. MiXCR, applied by TCRdb to the 5' RACE reads, yields one record per CDR3 protein. The sample records hundreds of thousands of distinct CDR3 sequences, about 48% being singletons. Material for sequencing was blood. The receptors here all came from a man younger than 45 in good health.

The rearrangement uses TRBV12-3 or TRBV12-4 and TRBJ2-1; 9 bases agree with TRBD2. V shed 6 bases, J shed 6 bases, and the junction held 9 bases outside the gene matches. CDR3 length equals 15 residues. CDR3 residues: CASRGAGGSGNEQFF. CDR3 coding DNA: TGTGCCAGCAGGGGAGCGGGGGGTTCGGGCAATGAGCAGTTCTTC.

The rearrangement joins TRBV7-9 to TRBJ2-5, with D uncertain. This CDR3 comprises 13 residues. The ends were cut back, 5 bases at V and 4 bases at J, with 11 bases in the middle. The germline CDR1 and CDR2 sequences are SEHNR and FQNEAQ (reference sequence). This CDR3 reads CASSPIAPETQYF. The CDR3 DNA reads TGTGCCAGCAGCCCAATCGCCCCAGAGACCCAGTACTTC.